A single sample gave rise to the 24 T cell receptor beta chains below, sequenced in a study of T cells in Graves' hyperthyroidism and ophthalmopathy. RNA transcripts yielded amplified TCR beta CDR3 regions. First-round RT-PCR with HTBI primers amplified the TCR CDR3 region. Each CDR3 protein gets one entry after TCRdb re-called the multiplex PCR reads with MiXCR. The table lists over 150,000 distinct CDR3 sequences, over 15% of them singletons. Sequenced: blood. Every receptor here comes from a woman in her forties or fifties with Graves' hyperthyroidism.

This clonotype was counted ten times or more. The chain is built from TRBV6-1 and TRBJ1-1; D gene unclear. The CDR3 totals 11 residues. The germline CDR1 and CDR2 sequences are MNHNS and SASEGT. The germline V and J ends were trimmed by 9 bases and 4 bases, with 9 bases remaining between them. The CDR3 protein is CASKKGTEAFF. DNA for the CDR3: TGTGCCAGTAAAAAGGGCACTGAAGCTTTCTTT.

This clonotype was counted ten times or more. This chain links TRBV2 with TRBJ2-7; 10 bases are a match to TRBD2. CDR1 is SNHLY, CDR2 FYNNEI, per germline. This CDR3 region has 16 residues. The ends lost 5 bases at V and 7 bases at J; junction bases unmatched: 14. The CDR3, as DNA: TGTGCCAGCAGTCCCGGACTAGCGGTGACGGTTGGGGAGCAGTACTTC. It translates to CASSPGLAVTVGEQYF.

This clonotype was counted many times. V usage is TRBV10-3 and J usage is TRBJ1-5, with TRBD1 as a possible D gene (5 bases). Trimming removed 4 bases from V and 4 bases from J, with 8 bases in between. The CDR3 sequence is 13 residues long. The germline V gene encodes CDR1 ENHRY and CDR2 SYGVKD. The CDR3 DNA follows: TGTGCCATCAGTGGTGAGGGGAATCAGCCCCAGCATTTT. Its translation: CAISGEGNQPQHF.

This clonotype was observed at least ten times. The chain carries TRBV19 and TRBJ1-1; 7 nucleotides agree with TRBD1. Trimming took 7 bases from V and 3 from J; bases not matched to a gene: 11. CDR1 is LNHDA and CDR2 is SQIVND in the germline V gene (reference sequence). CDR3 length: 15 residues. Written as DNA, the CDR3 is TGTGCCAGTACCCCCCAAGGCGACAGGGACACTGAAGCTTTCTTT. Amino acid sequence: CASTPQGDRDTEAFF.

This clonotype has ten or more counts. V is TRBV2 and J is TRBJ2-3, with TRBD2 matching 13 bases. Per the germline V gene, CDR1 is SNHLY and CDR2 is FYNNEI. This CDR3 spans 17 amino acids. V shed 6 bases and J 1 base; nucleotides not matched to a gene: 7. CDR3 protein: CASSLLAGGRGTDTQYF. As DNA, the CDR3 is TGTGCCAGCAGCTTACTAGCGGGGGGGAGAGGCACAGATACGCAGTATTTT.

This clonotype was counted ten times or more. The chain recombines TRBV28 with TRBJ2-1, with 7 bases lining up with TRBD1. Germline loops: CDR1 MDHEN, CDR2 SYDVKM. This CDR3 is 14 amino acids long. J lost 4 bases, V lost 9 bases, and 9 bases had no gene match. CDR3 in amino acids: CASSPGGQYNEQFF. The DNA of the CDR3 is TGTGCCAGTTCCCCAGGGGGACAGTACAATGAGCAGTTCTTC.

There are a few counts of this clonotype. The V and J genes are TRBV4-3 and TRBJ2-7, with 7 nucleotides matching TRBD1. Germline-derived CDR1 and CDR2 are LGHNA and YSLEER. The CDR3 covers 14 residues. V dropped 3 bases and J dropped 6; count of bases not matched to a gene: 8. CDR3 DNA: TGCGCCAGCAGCCACGGGGACAGCCGAGGCGAGCAGTACTTC. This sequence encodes CASSHGDSRGEQYF.

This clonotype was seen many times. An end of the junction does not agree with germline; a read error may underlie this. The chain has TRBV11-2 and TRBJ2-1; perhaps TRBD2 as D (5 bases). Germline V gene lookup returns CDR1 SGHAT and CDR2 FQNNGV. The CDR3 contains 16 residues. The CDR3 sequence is CASSLLDLGSYNEQFF. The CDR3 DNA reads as TGCGCCAGCAGCTTACTAGACCTTGGCTCCTACAATGAGCAGTTCTTC.

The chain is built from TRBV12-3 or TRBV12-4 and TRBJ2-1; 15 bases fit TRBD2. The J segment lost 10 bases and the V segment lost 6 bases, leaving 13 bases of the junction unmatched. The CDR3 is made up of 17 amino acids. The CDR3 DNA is TGTGCCAGCAGCTTAAGAACCGGACTAGCGGGAGGGGAGGAGCAGTTCTTC. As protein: CASSLRTGLAGGEEQFF.

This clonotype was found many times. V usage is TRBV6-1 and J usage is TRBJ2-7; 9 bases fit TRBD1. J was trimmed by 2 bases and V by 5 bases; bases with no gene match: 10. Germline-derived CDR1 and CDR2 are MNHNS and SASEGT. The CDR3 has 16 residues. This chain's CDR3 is CASSSGQGQGPYEQYF. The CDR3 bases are TGTGCCAGCAGTTCTGGGCAGGGACAGGGTCCCTACGAGCAGTACTTC.

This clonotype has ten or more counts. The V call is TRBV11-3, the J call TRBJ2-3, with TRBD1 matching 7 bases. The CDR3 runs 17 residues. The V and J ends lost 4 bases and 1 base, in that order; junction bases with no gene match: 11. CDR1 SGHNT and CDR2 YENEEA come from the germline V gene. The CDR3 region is CASSSSFRGGGTDTQYF. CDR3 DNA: TGTGCCAGCAGCTCCTCTTTCCGAGGGGGCGGCACAGATACGCAGTATTTT.

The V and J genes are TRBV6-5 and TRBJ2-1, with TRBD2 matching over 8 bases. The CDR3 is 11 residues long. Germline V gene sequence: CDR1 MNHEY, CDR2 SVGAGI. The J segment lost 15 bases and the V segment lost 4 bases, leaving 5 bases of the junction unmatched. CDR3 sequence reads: CASSSAGEGFF. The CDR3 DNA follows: TGTGCCAGCAGTTCAGCGGGGGAGGGGTTCTTC.

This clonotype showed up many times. The chain's CDR3 is CASSFSSNQPQHF. The CDR3 bases are TGTGCCAGCAGCTTCAGTAGCAATCAGCCCCAGCATTTT. This chain connects TRBV13 to TRBJ1-5; D gene uncertain. Germline V gene sequence: CDR1 PRHDT, CDR2 FYEKMQ (reference sequence). The CDR3 is 13 residues long. Trimming left V 3 bases short and J 0 bases short, with 3 bases between.

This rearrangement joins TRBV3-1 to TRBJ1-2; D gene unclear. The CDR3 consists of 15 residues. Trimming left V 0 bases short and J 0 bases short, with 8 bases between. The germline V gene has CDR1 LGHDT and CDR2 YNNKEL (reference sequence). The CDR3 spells CASSQDVMSNYGYTF. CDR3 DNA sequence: TGTGCCAGCAGCCAAGATGTCATGTCTAACTATGGCTACACCTTC.

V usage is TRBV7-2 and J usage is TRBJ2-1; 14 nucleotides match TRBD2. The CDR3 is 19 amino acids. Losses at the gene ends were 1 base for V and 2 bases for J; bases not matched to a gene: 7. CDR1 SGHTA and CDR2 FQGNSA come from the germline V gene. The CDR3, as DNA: TGTGCCAGCAGCTTAGGACTAGCGGGGGGGGGGGTCCCCTACAATGAGCAGTTCTTC. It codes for CASSLGLAGGGVPYNEQFF.

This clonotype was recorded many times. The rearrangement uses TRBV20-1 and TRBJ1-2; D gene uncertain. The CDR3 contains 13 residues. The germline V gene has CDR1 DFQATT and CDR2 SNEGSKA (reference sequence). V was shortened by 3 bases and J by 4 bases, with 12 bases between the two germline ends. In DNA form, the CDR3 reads TGCAGTGCTAGTGACATGCGCTCCTATGGCTACACCTTC. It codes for CSASDMRSYGYTF.

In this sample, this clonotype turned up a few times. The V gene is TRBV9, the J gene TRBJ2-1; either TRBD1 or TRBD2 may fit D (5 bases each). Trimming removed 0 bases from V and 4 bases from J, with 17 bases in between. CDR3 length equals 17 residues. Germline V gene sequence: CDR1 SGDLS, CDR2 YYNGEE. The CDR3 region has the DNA TGTGCCAGCAGCGTAGGTGGCCGACGCTGGGGGTACAATGAGCAGTTCTTC. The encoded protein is CASSVGGRRWGYNEQFF.

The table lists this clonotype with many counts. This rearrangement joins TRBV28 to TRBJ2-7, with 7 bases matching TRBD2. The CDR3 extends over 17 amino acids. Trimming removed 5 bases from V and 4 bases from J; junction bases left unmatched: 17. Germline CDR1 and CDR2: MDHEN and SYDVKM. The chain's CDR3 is CASSPFGLLATAYEQYF. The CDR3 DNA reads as TGTGCCAGCAGTCCCTTCGGCCTACTAGCGACTGCATACGAGCAGTACTTC.

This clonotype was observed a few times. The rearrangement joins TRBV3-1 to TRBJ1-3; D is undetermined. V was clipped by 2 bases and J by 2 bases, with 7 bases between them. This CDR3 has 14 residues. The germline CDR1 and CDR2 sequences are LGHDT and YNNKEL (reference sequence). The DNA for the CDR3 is TGTGCCAGCAGCCAACAGTGGGCTGGAAACACCATATATTTT. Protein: CASSQQWAGNTIYF. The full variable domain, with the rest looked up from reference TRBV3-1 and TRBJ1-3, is DTAVSQTPKYLVTQMGNDKSIKCEQNLGHDTMYWYKQDSKKFLKIMFSYNNKELIINETVPNRFSPKSPDKAHLNLHINSLELGDSAVYFCASSQQWAGNTIYFGEGSWLTVV.

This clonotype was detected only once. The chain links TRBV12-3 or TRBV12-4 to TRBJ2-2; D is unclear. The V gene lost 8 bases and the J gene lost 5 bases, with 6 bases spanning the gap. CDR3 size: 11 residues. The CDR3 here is CASVVTGELFF. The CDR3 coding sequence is TGTGCCAGCGTAGTAACCGGGGAGCTGTTTTTT.

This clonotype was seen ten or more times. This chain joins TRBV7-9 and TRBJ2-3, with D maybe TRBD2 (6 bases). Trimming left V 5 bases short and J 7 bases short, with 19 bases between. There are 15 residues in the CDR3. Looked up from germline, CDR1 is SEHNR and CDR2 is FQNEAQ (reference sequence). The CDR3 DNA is TGTGCCAGCAGCCCCGGCGGGACGGCCCCCCATACGCAGTATTTT. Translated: CASSPGGTAPHTQYF.

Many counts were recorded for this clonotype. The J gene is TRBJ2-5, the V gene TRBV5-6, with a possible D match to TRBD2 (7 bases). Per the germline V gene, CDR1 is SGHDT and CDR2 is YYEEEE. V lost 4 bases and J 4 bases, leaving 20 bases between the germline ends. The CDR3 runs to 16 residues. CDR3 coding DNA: TGTGCCAGCAGCAACTGGGGGGGCCGGAGCATAGAGACCCAGTACTTC. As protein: CASSNWGGRSIETQYF.

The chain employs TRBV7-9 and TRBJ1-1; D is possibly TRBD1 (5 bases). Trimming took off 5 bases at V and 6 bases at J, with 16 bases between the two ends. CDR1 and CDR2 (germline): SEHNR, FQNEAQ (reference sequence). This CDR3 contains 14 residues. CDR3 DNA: TGTGCCAGCAGCACCCGGGGGGGGGAGGCTGAAGCTTTCTTT. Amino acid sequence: CASSTRGGEAEAFF.

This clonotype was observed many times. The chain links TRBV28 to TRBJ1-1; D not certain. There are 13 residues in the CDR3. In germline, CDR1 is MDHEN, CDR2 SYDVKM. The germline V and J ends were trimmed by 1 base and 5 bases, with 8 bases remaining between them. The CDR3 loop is CASSLLRETEAFF. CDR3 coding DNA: TGTGCCAGCAGTTTATTGAGGGAGACTGAAGCTTTCTTT.